These T cell receptor beta chains were read from a single sample in a study of response to subunit inactivated influenza vaccine. TCRdb independently ran MiXCR on the RT-PCR reads; one entry per CDR3 protein. Counted here are a few hundred thousand distinct CDR3 sequences, approximately 11% occurring once; the ten biggest clones make up about 10%. These same data were also listed under a study on T cells expressing NK-cell markers.

The sample in question was PBMCs from blood, obtained on the day of vaccination. These receptors all come from a man aged 50 to 59 who received an inactivated influenza vaccine. CDR3s include the opening cysteine and the closing phenylalanine or tryptophan. A D gene is named only where the DNA matches it firmly. Not all rows give a size; the values are once, few, many and, for expanded clones, a class.

length	V	size	J	D	CDR3	DNA
12	TRBV12-3/TRBV12-4	.	TRBJ2-1	.	CASSLGPKQPLF	TGTGCCAGCAGTCTCGGGCCGAAACAACCACTCTTC
18	TRBV11-1	.	TRBJ2-1	TRBD2	CASRSPGRSSGTSYEQFF	TGTGCCAGCAGAAGCCCGGGACGGAGCTCCGGGACTAGCTATGAGCAGTTCTTC
14	TRBV4-3	few	TRBJ2-1	.	CASSQGGISNEQFF	TGCGCCAGCAGCCAAGGAGGTATCTCCAATGAGCAGTTCTTC
17	TRBV5-1	many	TRBJ2-2	TRBD1	CASSSPGQGVNTGELFF	TGCGCCAGCAGCTCACCTGGACAGGGGGTGAACACCGGGGAGCTGTTTTTT
14	TRBV29-1	many	TRBJ2-7	TRBD2	CSVAGGSSSYEQYF	TGCAGCGTTGCGGGAGGATCGAGCTCCTACGAGCAGTACTTC
18	TRBV28	.	TRBJ1-3	.	CASIPGWQVGYSGNTIYF	TGTGCCAGCATACCCGGCTGGCAGGTGGGTTACTCTGGAAACACCATATATTTT
17	TRBV28	few	TRBJ2-1	TRBD2	CASSLEVVLAGHNEQFF	TGTGCCAGCAGTTTGGAGGTGGTGCTAGCGGGTCACAATGAGCAGTTCTTC
17	TRBV7-9	few	TRBJ2-7	TRBD1	CASSLAAGQGASYEQYF	TGTGCCAGCAGCTTAGCAGCGGGACAGGGGGCATCCTACGAGCAGTACTTC
16	TRBV9	few	TRBJ2-6	.	CASSVGRGSGANVLTF	TGTGCCAGCAGCGTAGGGAGGGGGTCTGGGGCCAACGTCCTGACTTTC
16	TRBV5-1	few	TRBJ2-1	TRBD2	CASSTSGSSSYNEQFF	TGCGCCAGCAGCACTAGCGGGAGTAGTTCCTACAATGAGCAGTTCTTC
12	TRBV6-2/TRBV6-3	few	TRBJ1-1	.	CASSPQTWEAFF	TGTGCCAGCAGTCCTCAGACGTGGGAAGCTTTCTTT
15	TRBV4-2	few	TRBJ2-1	.	CASSQDSKDRNEQFF	TGTGCCAGCAGCCAAGATAGTAAGGACAGAAATGAGCAGTTCTTC
15	TRBV11-1	few	TRBJ2-4	.	CASSLGGRDGNIQYF	TGTGCCAGCAGCTTAGGGGGCCGGGACGGGAACATTCAGTACTTC
16	TRBV11-2	.	TRBJ2-2	.	CASSLLLRGNTGELFF	TGTGCCAGCAGCTTACTTCTTCGGGGGAACACCGGGGAGCTGTTTTTT
13	TRBV6-2/TRBV6-3	.	TRBJ2-2	TRBD2	CASSAGGTGELFF	TGTGCCAGCTCGGCGGGAGGGACCGGGGAGCTGTTTTTT
16	TRBV7-2	.	TRBJ2-1	.	CASSLVGGRSYNEQFF	TGTGCCAGCAGCTTAGTTGGAGGGAGGTCCTACAATGAGCAGTTCTTC
20	TRBV11-1	.	TRBJ1-4	.	CASSLTFWQVGPTTNEKLFF	TGTGCCAGCAGCTTAACTTTTTGGCAGGTCGGGCCAACAACTAATGAAAAACTGTTTTTT
15	TRBV4-3	.	TRBJ2-1	TRBD2	CASSHLGLAYNEQFF	TGCGCCAGCAGCCATCTAGGACTAGCCTACAATGAGCAGTTCTTC
13	TRBV12-3/TRBV12-4	.	TRBJ2-1	.	CASSLGPTGYKFF	TGTGCCAGCAGTTTGGGCCCTACAGGGTATAAGTTCTTC
16	TRBV19	.	TRBJ2-2	TRBD2	CASSPGGLSNTGELFF	TGTGCCAGTAGTCCGGGGGGGCTCTCGAACACCGGGGAGCTGTTTTTT
16	TRBV5-1	few	TRBJ2-5	TRBD1	CASSFNRQGGQETQYF	TGCGCCAGCAGCTTCAACAGACAGGGGGGTCAAGAGACCCAGTACTTC
13	TRBV6-2/TRBV6-3	few	TRBJ2-1	TRBD1	CASSRQGFNEQFF	TGTGCCAGCAGTCGACAGGGGTTTAATGAGCAGTTCTTC
16	TRBV10-3	.	TRBJ2-1	.	CAISEIKASSYNEQFF	TGTGCCATCAGTGAGATTAAGGCGAGCTCCTACAATGAGCAGTTCTTC
14	TRBV2	few	TRBJ2-5	.	CASSVGALDETQYF	TGTGCCAGCAGTGTAGGAGCATTGGATGAGACCCAGTACTTC
15	TRBV12-3/TRBV12-4	many	TRBJ1-3	.	CASSLTGFAGNTIYF	TGTGCCAGCAGTTTAACAGGGTTCGCTGGAAACACCATATATTTT
14	TRBV10-3	few	TRBJ2-7	TRBD1	CAISGNRGAYEQYF	TGTGCCATCAGTGGAAACAGGGGAGCCTACGAGCAGTACTTC
16	TRBV5-6	few	TRBJ2-1	TRBD1	CASSSQLRTGGYEQFF	TGTGCCAGCAGCTCTCAACTAAGGACAGGGGGCTATGAGCAGTTCTTC
13	TRBV20-1	.	TRBJ1-5	TRBD1	CSAARGTNQPQHF	TGCAGTGCTGCCAGGGGGACCAATCAGCCCCAGCATTTT
15	TRBV21-1	few	TRBJ2-7	.	CASGSPRLPPYEQYF	TGTGCCAGCGGGTCGCCGAGACTCCCACCCTACGAGCAGTACTTC
14	TRBV28	few	TRBJ2-7	TRBD1	CASRRTGGRVEQYF	TGTGCCAGCAGAAGGACAGGGGGCCGAGTCGAGCAGTACTTC
13	TRBV5-1	many	TRBJ2-7	.	CASSGQPSYEQYF	TGCGCCAGCAGTGGCCAGCCGAGCTACGAGCAGTACTTC
17	TRBV25-1	.	TRBJ2-7	TRBD1	CASSEWQPGQGFDEQYF	TGTGCCAGCAGTGAATGGCAACCGGGACAGGGTTTCGACGAGCAGTACTTC
16	TRBV15	few	TRBJ2-2	TRBD2	CATSRDALAGVGELFF	TGTGCCACCAGCAGAGATGCGCTAGCGGGAGTCGGGGAGCTGTTTTTT
12	TRBV20-1	few	TRBJ2-7	.	CSARVNSWEQYF	TGCAGTGCTAGAGTGAACAGTTGGGAGCAGTACTTC
17	TRBV5-1	few	TRBJ2-3	.	CASNGNLGPESTDTQYF	TGCGCCAGCAACGGAAATCTGGGTCCGGAGAGTACAGATACGCAGTATTTT
16	TRBV20-1	few	TRBJ2-5	TRBD2	CSANSRLAGKQETQYF	TGCAGTGCAAATTCGAGACTAGCGGGGAAACAAGAGACCCAGTACTTC
15	TRBV10-3	few	TRBJ2-7	.	CAIAGKAVGSYEQYF	TGTGCCATCGCTGGTAAAGCGGTCGGATCCTACGAGCAGTACTTC
15	TRBV4-3	.	TRBJ2-2	TRBD2	CASSQETGGHEELFF	TGCGCCAGCAGCCAAGAAACGGGAGGGCACGAGGAGCTGTTTTTT
13	TRBV20-1	few	TRBJ1-5	TRBD1	CSARATGDQPQHF	TGCAGTGCTAGAGCAACAGGGGATCAGCCCCAGCATTTT
11	TRBV29-1	few	TRBJ2-7	.	CSVAPPNEQYF	TGCAGCGTTGCCCCTCCAAACGAGCAGTACTTC
12	TRBV10-3	many	TRBJ1-6	.	CAISDRDSPLHF	TGTGCCATCAGCGACAGAGATTCACCCCTCCACTTT
14	TRBV19	.	TRBJ2-1	TRBD1	CASSIDRGRNEQFF	TGTGCCAGTAGTATCGACAGGGGCCGTAATGAGCAGTTCTTC
11	TRBV30	few	TRBJ2-7	.	CAWRGAYEQYF	TGTGCCTGGAGAGGTGCCTACGAGCAGTACTTC
15	TRBV18	.	TRBJ2-1	TRBD2	CASSPPGTRTNEQFF	TGTGCCAGCTCACCACCCGGGACTAGGACCAATGAGCAGTTCTTC
15	TRBV20-1	.	TRBJ2-1	.	CSARPGVSSYNEQFF	TGCAGTGCTCGGCCGGGGGTTAGCTCCTACAATGAGCAGTTCTTC
18	TRBV28	few	TRBJ2-7	TRBD1	CASSLSRDSIRNPYEQYF	TGTGCCAGCAGTTTAAGCCGGGACAGCATTCGAAATCCCTACGAGCAGTACTTC
18	TRBV11-2	few	TRBJ2-3	.	CASSLDQIRDFWTDTQYF	TGTGCCAGCAGCTTAGACCAGATCAGGGACTTCTGGACAGATACGCAGTATTTT
14	TRBV27	.	TRBJ1-5	.	CASRRTGGNQPQHF	TGTGCCAGCAGACGGACCGGGGGGAATCAGCCCCAGCATTTT
15	TRBV12-3/TRBV12-4	.	TRBJ2-3	TRBD2	CASRPSGGVSDTQYF	TGTGCCAGCAGACCTAGCGGGGGAGTGTCAGATACGCAGTATTTT
14	TRBV4-3	.	TRBJ2-1	.	CASSQEEGYNEQFF	TGCGCCAGCAGCCAAGAGGAGGGGTACAATGAGCAGTTCTTC
15	TRBV7-2	few	TRBJ1-5	.	CASSLAGGGSQPQHF	TGTGCCAGCAGCTTAGCTGGGGGCGGGAGTCAGCCCCAGCATTTT
14	TRBV3-1	.	TRBJ2-1	.	CASSQTRRANEQFF	TGTGCCAGCAGCCAAACCCGGAGAGCCAATGAGCAGTTCTTC
19	TRBV11-2	few	TRBJ2-1	TRBD2	CASSSRGGGVKGSYNEQFF	TGTGCCAGCAGCTCTCGCGGCGGGGGGGTGAAGGGGAGCTACAATGAGCAGTTCTTC
15	TRBV7-2	.	TRBJ2-3	.	CASSFGVALTDTQYF	TGTGCCAGCAGCTTCGGGGTAGCCTTAACAGATACGCAGTATTTT
14	TRBV27	many	TRBJ2-1	TRBD2	CASSRTSSHNEQFF	TGTGCCAGCAGCCGGACTAGCTCCCACAATGAGCAGTTCTTC
13	TRBV12-3/TRBV12-4	few	TRBJ2-5	.	CASSQGLVETQYF	TGTGCCAGCAGTCAGGGGTTAGTAGAGACCCAGTACTTC
18	TRBV5-1	few	TRBJ1-1	.	CASSLRLPSSDLNTEAFF	TGCGCCAGCAGCTTAAGGTTGCCATCCTCGGACCTGAACACTGAAGCTTTCTTT
14	TRBV12-3/TRBV12-4	.	TRBJ2-3	.	CASSFGARTDTQYF	TGTGCCAGCAGTTTCGGGGCACGGACAGATACGCAGTATTTT